These 9 T cell receptor beta chains came from one sample sequenced in a study of cytotoxic CD8 clonotypes in ibrutinib-treated CLL. The repertoire was sequenced with immunoSEQ multiplex PCR; TCRdb's copy has only in-frame clones and lacks some. The sample shows about 130,000 clones, approximately 85% of them seen only once. The sequencing used PBMCs, collected after 24 months of ibrutinib treatment. The origin of the receptors is a human donor with chronic lymphocytic leukemia.

The chain couples TRBV15 to TRBJ2-1; the D is unclear. The V gene's germline CDR1 is LNHNV and CDR2 YYDKDF (reference sequence). This CDR3 is 15 amino acids long. Deletions cut 0 bases from V and 4 bases from J, with 10 bases between. CDR3 DNA: TGTGCCACCAGCAGAGACTCTGCCCTATACAATGAGCAGTTCTTC. Residues: CATSRDSALYNEQFF.

The V gene is TRBV5-8, the J gene TRBJ1-2; 9 bases align to TRBD1. V lost 3 bases and J lost 4; bases outside the gene matches: 1. This CDR3 contains 13 residues. Germline assignment: CDR1 SGHTS and CDR2 YDEGEE. The CDR3 region has the DNA TGTGCCAGCAGCTCGACAGGGGGCTATGGCTACACCTTC. Protein sequence: CASSSTGGYGYTF.

This clone was counted a single time. The V and J genes are TRBV19 and TRBJ2-5, with 13 bases matching TRBD2. Looked up from germline, CDR1 is LNHDA and CDR2 is SQIVND (reference sequence). Losses at the gene ends were 4 bases for V and 4 bases for J; bases not matched to a gene: 6. The CDR3 is 16 residues long. The CDR3 here is CASSTVGTSGVETQYF. In DNA form, the CDR3 reads TGTGCCAGTAGTACCGTAGGGACTAGCGGGGTAGAGACCCAGTACTTC.

The chain links TRBV7-2 to TRBJ1-1, with 10 bases lining up with TRBD1. The CDR3 spans 15 residues. V lost 3 bases, J lost 1 base, and 2 bases stayed unmatched. Germline CDR1 is SGHTA and CDR2 is FQGNSA. CDR3 protein: CASSFRTGGNTEAFF. The CDR3 DNA sequence: TGTGCCAGCAGCTTCCGGACAGGGGGGAACACTGAAGCTTTCTTT.

This chain links TRBV5-1 with TRBJ2-7; 7 nucleotides match TRBD1. V dropped 3 bases and J dropped 7; count of bases not matched to a gene: 7. There are 13 residues in the CDR3. Germline CDR1 is SGHRS and CDR2 is YFSETQ. CDR3 bases: TGCGCCAGCAGCTGGGACAGTCCGAAGGAGCAGTACTTC. It translates to CASSWDSPKEQYF.

Concerning this clone itself: Germline is not matched at one junction end, which may reflect a read error. The genes are TRBV5-1 and TRBJ2-5, with a tentative D call TRBD1 (5 bases). CDR1 SGHRS and CDR2 YFSETQ come from the germline V gene. This CDR3 has 13 amino acids. CDR3 sequence reads: CASSPQGQETQYF. CDR3 coding DNA: TGCGCCAGCAGCCCTCAGGGCCAAGAGACACAGTACTTC.

The chain joins TRBV27 to TRBJ1-2; D is unresolved. V dropped 5 bases and J dropped 6 bases, with 10 bases sitting between them. The CDR3 is 12 residues long. Per germline, CDR1 MNHEY and CDR2 SMNVEV (reference sequence). This chain's CDR3 is CASSVQRNGYTF. In DNA, the CDR3 is TGTGCCAGCAGTGTGCAGAGGAATGGCTACACCTTC.

This sequence joins TRBV10-3 and TRBJ2-5; no clear D. The V and J ends lost 6 bases and 5 bases respectively, with 13 bases between them. The germline gives CDR1 ENHRY, CDR2 SYGVKD. CDR3 length: 13 amino acids. The CDR3 protein is CAIREVGGETQYF. In nucleotides, the CDR3 is TGTGCCATCAGGGAAGTAGGTGGGGAGACCCAGTACTTC.

V is TRBV18 and J is TRBJ1-1; 7 bases are shared with TRBD1. The CDR3 runs 16 residues. Trimming removed 5 bases from V and 0 bases from J; junction bases left unmatched: 9. Germline CDR1 is KGHSH and CDR2 is LQKENI. This CDR3 reads CASSSGQKLMNTEAFF. The CDR3 nucleotides read TGTGCCAGCTCATCGGGACAGAAACTGATGAACACTGAAGCTTTCTTT.